The clone carrying this T cell receptor beta chain has more than one count but fewer than ten. V lost 5 bases and J lost 1, with 6 bases in between. Germline lookup yields CDR1 SGHRS and CDR2 YFSETQ. The CDR3 consists of 12 residues. A sample-barcoded 5' primer and a J-beta primer mix were used in a second PCR of roughly 6 to 12 cycles. TCRdb passed the 5' RACE reads through MiXCR, listing each CDR3 protein once. The sample lists 1,500,000 or so distinct CDR3 sequences, around 59% occurring once. Each sample gave at least 6 million isolated PBMCs. The entry originates in a study of blood T cells in healthy people across ages.

This TCR derives from a man between 18 and 29 years old in good health. Sequencing used blood. The chain links TRBV5-1 to TRBJ1-2; possible D gene TRBD1, 5 bases. The CDR3 nucleotides read TGCGCCAGCAGGGACAATAACTATGGCTACACCTTC. Its translation is CASRDNNYGYTF.